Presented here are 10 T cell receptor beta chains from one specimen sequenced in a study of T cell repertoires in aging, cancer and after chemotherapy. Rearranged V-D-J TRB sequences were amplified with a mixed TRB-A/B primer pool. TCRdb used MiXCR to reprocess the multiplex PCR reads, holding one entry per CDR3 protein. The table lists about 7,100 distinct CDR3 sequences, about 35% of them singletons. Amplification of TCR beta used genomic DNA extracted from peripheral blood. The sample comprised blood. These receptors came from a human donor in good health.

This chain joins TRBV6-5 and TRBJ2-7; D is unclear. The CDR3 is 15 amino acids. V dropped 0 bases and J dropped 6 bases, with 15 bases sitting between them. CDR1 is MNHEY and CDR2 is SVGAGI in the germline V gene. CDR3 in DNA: TGTGCCAGCAGTTACTCTTTCGACCCTACGACCGAGCAGTACTTC. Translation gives CASSYSFDPTTEQYF.

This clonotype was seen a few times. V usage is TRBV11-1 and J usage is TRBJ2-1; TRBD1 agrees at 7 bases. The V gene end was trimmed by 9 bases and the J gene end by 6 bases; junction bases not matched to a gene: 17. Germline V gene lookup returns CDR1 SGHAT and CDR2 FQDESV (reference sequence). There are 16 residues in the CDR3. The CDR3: CASSSPGTAPANEQFF. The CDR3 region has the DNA TGTGCCAGTAGTTCCCCCGGGACAGCGCCCGCCAATGAGCAGTTCTTC.

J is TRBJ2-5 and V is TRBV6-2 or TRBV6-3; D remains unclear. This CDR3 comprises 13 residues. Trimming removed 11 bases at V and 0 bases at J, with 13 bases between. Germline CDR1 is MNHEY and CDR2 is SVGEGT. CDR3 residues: CAGSGRNQETQYF. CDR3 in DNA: TGTGCCGGCTCCGGGCGGAACCAAGAGACCCAGTACTTC.

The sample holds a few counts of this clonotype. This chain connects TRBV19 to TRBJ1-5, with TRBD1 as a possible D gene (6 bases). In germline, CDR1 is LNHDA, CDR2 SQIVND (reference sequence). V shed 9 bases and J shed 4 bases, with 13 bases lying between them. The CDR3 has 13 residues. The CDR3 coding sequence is TGTGCCAGCCGACAGGCGCCGAATCAGCCCCAGCATTTT. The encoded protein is CASRQAPNQPQHF.

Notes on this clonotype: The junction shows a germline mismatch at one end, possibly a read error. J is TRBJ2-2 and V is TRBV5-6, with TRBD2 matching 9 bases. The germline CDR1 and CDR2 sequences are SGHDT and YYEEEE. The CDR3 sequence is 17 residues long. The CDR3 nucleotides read TGCGCCAGCAGCTTGTGGCGGGGGGGCCTCAGCACCGGGGAGCTGTTTTTT. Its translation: CASSLWRGGLSTGELFF.

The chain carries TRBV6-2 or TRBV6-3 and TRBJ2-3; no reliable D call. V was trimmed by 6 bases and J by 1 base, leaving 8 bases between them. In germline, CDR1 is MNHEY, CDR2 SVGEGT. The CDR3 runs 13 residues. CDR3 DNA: TGTGCCAGCAGAGGTCAACGCACAGATACGCAGTATTTT. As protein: CASRGQRTDTQYF.

CDR3 DNA sequence: TGTGCCAGCAGCCGGGACTCCCACTCTGGAAACACCATATATTTT. The encoded protein is CASSRDSHSGNTIYF. The rearrangement joins TRBV5-4 to TRBJ1-3, with TRBD1 as a possible D gene (5 bases). This CDR3 is built from 15 residues. Germline CDR1 and CDR2: SGHNT and YYREEE (reference sequence). V lost 4 bases and J 0 bases, leaving 11 bases between the germline ends.

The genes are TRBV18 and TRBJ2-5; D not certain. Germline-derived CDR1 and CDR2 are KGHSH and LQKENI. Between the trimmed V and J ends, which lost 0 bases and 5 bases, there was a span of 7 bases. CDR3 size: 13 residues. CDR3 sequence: CASSPPSSETQYF. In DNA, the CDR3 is TGTGCCAGCTCACCACCGAGCTCTGAGACCCAGTACTTC.

CDR3 residues: CASNQGPPNEKLFF. The CDR3 DNA is TGTGCCAGCAACCAGGGACCGCCTAATGAAAAACTGTTTTTT. The V and J genes are TRBV6-5 and TRBJ1-4, with D maybe TRBD1 (5 bases). Germline lookup yields CDR1 MNHEY and CDR2 SVGAGI. The CDR3 loop spans 14 amino acids. Trimming removed 7 bases from V and 3 bases from J, with 12 bases in between.

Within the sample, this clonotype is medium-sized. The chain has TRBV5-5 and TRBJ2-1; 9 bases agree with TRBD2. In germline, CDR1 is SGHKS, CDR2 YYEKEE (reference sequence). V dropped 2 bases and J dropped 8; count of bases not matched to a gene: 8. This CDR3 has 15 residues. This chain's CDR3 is CASSLRLAGSDEQFF. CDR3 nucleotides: TGTGCCAGCAGCTTAAGGCTAGCGGGGTCTGATGAGCAGTTCTTC.